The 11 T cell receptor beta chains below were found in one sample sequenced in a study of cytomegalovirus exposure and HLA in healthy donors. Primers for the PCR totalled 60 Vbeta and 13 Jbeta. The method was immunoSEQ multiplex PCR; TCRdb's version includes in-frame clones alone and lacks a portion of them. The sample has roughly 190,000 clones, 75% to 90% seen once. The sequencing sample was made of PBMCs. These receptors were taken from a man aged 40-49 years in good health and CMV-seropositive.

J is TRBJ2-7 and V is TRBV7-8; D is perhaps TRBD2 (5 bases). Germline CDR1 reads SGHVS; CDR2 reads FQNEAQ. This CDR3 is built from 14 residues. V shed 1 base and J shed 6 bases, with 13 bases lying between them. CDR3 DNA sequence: TGTGCCAGCAGCTTAGATCTAGCCGTACCCGAGCAGTACTTC. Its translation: CASSLDLAVPEQYF.

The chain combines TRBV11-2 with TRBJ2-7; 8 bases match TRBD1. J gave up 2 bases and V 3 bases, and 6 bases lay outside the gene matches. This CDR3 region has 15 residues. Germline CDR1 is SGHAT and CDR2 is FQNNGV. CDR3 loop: CASSFDRTGPYEQYF. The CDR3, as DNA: TGTGCCAGCAGCTTCGATAGGACAGGGCCCTACGAGCAGTACTTC.

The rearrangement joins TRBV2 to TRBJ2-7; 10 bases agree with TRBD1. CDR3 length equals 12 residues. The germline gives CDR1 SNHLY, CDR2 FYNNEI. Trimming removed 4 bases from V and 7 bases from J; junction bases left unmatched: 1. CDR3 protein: CASSGDRGEQYF. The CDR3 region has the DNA TGTGCCAGCAGTGGGGACAGGGGTGAGCAGTACTTC.

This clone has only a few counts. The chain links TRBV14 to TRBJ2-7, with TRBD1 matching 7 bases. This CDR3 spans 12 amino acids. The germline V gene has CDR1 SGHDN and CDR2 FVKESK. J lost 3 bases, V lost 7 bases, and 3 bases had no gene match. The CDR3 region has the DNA TGTGCCAGCAACCCAGGGGGCTACGAGCAGTACTTC. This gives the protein CASNPGGYEQYF.

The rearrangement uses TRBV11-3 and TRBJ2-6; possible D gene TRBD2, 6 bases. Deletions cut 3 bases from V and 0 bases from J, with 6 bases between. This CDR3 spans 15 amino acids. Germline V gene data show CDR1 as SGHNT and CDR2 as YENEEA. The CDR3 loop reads CASSLGGSGANVLTF. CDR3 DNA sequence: TGTGCCAGCAGCTTGGGAGGCTCTGGGGCCAACGTCCTGACTTTC.

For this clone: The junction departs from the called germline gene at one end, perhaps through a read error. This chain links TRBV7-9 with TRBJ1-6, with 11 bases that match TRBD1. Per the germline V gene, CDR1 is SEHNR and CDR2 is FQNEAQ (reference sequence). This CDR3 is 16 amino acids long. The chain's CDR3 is CSSSPDRGLYNSPLHF. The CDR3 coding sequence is TGTTCCAGCAGCCCGGACAGGGGGCTCTATAATTCACCCCTCCACTTT.

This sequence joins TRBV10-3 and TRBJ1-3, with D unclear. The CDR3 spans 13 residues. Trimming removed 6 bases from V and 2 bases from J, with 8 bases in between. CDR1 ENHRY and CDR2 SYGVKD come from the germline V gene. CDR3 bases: TGTGCCATCAGGCCCGGGGCTGGAAACACCATATATTTT. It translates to CAIRPGAGNTIYF.

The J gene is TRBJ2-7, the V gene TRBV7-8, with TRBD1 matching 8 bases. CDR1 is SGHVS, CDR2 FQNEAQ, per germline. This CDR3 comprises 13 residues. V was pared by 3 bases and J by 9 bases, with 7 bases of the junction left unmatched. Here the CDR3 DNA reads TGTGCCAGCAGCTTGGGACAGGATTTCTTGCAGTACTTC. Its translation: CASSLGQDFLQYF. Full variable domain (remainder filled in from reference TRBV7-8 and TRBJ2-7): GAGVSQSPRYKVAKRGQDVALRCDPISGHVSLFWYQQALGQGPEFLTYFQNEAQLDKSGLPSDRFFAERPEGSVSTLKIQRTQQEDSAVYLCASSLGQDFLQYFGPGTRLTVT.

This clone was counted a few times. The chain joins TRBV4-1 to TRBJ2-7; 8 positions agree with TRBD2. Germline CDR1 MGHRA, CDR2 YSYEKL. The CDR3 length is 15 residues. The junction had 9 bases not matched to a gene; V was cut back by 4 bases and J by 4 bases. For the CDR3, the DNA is TGCGCCAGCAGCCTCCGAGCGGGAGAAAGGTACGAGCAGTACTTC. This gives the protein CASSLRAGERYEQYF.

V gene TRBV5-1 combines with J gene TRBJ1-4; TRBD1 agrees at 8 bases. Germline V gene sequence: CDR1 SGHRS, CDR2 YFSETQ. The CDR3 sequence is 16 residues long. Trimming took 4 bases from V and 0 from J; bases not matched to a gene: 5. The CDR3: CASSPGTGTTNEKLFF. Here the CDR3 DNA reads TGCGCCAGCAGCCCCGGGACAGGCACAACTAATGAAAAACTGTTTTTT. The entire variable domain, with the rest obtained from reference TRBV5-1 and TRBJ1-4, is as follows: KAGVTQTPRYLIKTRGQQVTLSCSPISGHRSVSWYQQTPGQGLQFLFEYFSETQRNKGNFPGRFSGRQFSNSRSEMNVSTLELGDSALYLCASSPGTGTTNEKLFFGSGTQLSVL.

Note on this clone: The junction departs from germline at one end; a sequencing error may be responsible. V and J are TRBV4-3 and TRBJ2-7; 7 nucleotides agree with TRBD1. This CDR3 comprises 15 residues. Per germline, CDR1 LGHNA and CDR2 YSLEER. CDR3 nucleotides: TGCGCCAGCAGGAAAACCGGGACAGAGCTCTACGAGCAGTGCTTC. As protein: CASRKTGTELYEQCF.